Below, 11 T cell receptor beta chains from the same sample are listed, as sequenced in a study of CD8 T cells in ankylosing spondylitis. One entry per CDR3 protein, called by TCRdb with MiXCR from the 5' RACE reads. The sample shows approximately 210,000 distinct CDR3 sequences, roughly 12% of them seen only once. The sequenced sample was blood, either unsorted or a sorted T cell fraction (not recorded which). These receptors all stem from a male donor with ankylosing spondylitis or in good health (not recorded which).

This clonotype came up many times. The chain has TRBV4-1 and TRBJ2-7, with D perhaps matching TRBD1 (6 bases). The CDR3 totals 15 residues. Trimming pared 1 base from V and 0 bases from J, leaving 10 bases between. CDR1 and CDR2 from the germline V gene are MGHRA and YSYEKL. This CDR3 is CASSQGGQSSYEQYF. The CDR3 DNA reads TGCGCCAGCAGCCAAGGGGGGCAAAGCTCCTACGAGCAGTACTTC.

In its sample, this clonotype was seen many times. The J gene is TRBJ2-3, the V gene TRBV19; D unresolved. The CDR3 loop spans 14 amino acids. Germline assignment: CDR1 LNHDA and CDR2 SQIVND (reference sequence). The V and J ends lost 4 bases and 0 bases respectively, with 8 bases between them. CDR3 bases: TGTGCCAGTAGTAGCGCTACTAGCACAGATACGCAGTATTTT. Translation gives CASSSATSTDTQYF.

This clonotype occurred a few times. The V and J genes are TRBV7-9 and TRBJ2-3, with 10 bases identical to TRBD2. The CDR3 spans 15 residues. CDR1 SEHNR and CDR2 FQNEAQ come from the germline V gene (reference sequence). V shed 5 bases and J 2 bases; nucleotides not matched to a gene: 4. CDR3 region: CASSKAGGVTDTQYF. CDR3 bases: TGTGCCAGCAGCAAAGCGGGGGGGGTCACAGATACGCAGTATTTT. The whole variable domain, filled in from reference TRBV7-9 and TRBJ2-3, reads DTGVSQNPRHKITKRGQNVTFRCDPISEHNRLYWYRQTLGQGPEFLTYFQNEAQLEKSRLLSDRFSAERPKGSFSTLEIQRTEQGDSAMYLCASSKAGGVTDTQYFGPGTRLTVL.

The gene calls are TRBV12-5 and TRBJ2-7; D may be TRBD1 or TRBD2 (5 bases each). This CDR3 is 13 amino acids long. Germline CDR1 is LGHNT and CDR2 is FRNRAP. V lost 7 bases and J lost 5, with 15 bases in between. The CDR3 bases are TGTGCTAGTGCCCCGCCCGGGGCCCACGAGCAGTACTTC. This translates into CASAPPGAHEQYF.

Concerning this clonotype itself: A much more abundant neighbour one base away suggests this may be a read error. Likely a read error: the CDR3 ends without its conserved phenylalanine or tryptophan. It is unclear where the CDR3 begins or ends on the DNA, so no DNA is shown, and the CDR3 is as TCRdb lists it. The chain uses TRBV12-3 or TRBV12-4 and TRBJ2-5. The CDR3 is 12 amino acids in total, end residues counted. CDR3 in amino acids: CASSFTVQGMES.

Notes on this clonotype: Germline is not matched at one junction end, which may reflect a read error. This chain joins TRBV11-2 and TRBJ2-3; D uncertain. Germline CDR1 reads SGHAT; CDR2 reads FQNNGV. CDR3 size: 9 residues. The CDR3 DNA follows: TGTGCCAGCAGCCCATGGATGGTATTT. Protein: CASSPWMVF. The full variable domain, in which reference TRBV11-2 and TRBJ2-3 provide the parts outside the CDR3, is EAGVAQSPRYKIIEKRQSVAFWCNPISGHATLYWYQQILGQGPKLLIQFQNNGVVDDSQLPKDRFSAERLKGVDSTLKIQPAKLEDSAVYLCASSPWMVFGPGTRLTVL.

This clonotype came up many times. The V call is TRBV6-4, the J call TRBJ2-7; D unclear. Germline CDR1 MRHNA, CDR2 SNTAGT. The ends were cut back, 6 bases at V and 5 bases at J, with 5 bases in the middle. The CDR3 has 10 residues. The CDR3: CASRFHEQYF. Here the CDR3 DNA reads TGTGCCAGCAGGTTCCACGAGCAGTACTTC.

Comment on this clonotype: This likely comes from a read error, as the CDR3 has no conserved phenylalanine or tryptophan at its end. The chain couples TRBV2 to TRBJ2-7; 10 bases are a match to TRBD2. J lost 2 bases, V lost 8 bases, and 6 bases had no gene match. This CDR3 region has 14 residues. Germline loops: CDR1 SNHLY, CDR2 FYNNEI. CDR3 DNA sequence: TGTGCCAGCGGTACAGCGGGAGGGCCCTACGAGCAGTACTAC. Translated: CASGTAGGPYEQYY.

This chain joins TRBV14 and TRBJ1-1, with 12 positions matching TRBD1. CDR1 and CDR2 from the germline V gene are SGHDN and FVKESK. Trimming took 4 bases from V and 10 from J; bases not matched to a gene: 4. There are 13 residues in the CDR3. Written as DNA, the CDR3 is TGTGCCAGCAGCCTGGGACAGGGGGCAGGAGCTTTCTTT. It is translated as CASSLGQGAGAFF. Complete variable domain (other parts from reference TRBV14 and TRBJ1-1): EAGVTQFPSHSVIEKGQTVTLRCDPISGHDNLYWYRRVMGKEIKFLLHFVKESKQDESGMPNNRFLAERTGGTYSTLKVQPAELEDSGVYFCASSLGQGAGAFFGQGTRLTVV.

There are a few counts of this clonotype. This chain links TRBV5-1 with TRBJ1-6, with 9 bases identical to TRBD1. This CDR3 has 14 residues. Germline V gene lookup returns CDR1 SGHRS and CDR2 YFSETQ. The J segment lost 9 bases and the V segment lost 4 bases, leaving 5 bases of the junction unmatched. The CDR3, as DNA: TGCGCCAGCAGCGTTGGACAGGGGCCTTCACCCCTCCACTTT. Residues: CASSVGQGPSPLHF.

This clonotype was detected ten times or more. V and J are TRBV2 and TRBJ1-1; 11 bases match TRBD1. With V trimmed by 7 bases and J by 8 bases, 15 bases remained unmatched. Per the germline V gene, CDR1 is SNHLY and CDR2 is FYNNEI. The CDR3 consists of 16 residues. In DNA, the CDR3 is TGTGCCAGCACTGCTCCTATCGGGACAGGGGGATACGAAGCTTTCTTT. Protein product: CASTAPIGTGGYEAFF.